Shown below are 32 T cell receptor beta chains from a single sample sequenced in a study of blood T cell repertoires in COVID-19. Using immunoSEQ multiplex PCR, the repertoire was profiled, and TCRdb retains in-frame clones only, with some absent. The sample contains tens of thousands of clones, around 83% of which appear only once. What was sequenced was peripheral blood. All receptors come from a man in his fifties with COVID-19, enrolled during active disease.

This chain connects TRBV5-1 to TRBJ1-6, with D unclear. V was trimmed by 5 bases and J by 7 bases, leaving 13 bases between them. The CDR3 contains 14 residues. Per the germline V gene, CDR1 is SGHRS and CDR2 is YFSETQ. The CDR3: CASSSSSVNSPLHF. In DNA form, the CDR3 reads TGCGCCAGCAGTTCATCAAGCGTCAATTCACCCCTCCACTTT. Variable domain in full (rest from reference TRBV5-1 and TRBJ1-6): KAGVTQTPRYLIKTRGQQVTLSCSPISGHRSVSWYQQTPGQGLQFLFEYFSETQRNKGNFPGRFSGRQFSNSRSEMNVSTLELGDSALYLCASSSSSVNSPLHFGNGTRLTVT.

In its sample, this clone was seen a few times. The chain joins TRBV10-3 to TRBJ1-2, with unresolved D. The CDR3 runs to 12 residues. Trimming pared 0 bases from V and 9 bases from J, leaving 8 bases between. Germline lookup yields CDR1 ENHRY and CDR2 SYGVKD. CDR3 bases: TGTGCCATCAGTGAGTCCGGAGGGAGCTACACCTTC. Translating it yields CAISESGGSYTF.

The rearrangement links TRBV5-1 to TRBJ2-5; D may be TRBD2 (5 bases). The CDR3 extends over 15 amino acids. Trimming took 1 base from V and 0 from J, leaving 10 bases between them. In germline, CDR1 is SGHRS, CDR2 YFSETQ. The CDR3 coding sequence is TGCGCCAGCAGCTTGATCCAGCGGAACCAAGAGACCCAGTACTTC. Translated: CASSLIQRNQETQYF. The whole variable domain, remainder taken from reference TRBV5-1 and TRBJ2-5, is KAGVTQTPRYLIKTRGQQVTLSCSPISGHRSVSWYQQTPGQGLQFLFEYFSETQRNKGNFPGRFSGRQFSNSRSEMNVSTLELGDSALYLCASSLIQRNQETQYFGPGTRLLVL.

This clone was picked up one time. This sequence joins TRBV29-1 and TRBJ2-1; TRBD2 might be the D (5 bases). The CDR3 consists of 13 residues. V lost 0 bases and J lost 9, with 12 bases in between. CDR1 and CDR2 (germline): SQVTM, ANQGSEA. CDR3 amino acids: CSVEDRLGSEQFF. The CDR3 DNA follows: TGCAGCGTTGAAGATCGCTTGGGGAGTGAGCAGTTCTTC.

The J gene is TRBJ2-5, the V gene TRBV4-2, with 10 bases that match TRBD2. The CDR3 is 17 residues long. V was clipped by 0 bases and J by 2 bases; unmatched bases: 6. In germline, CDR1 is LGHNA, CDR2 YNFKEQ. CDR3 amino acids: CASSQDSKREGQETQYF. The CDR3 coding sequence is TGTGCCAGCAGCCAAGATAGTAAGCGGGAGGGACAAGAGACCCAGTACTTC.

The J gene is TRBJ2-3, the V gene TRBV4-3; TRBD2 matches at 11 bases. CDR3 length: 15 residues. Germline V gene sequence: CDR1 LGHNA, CDR2 YSLEER. The V gene end was trimmed by 4 bases and the J gene end by 3 bases; junction bases not matched to a gene: 3. Here the CDR3 DNA reads TGCGCCAGCAGCCCGATAGCGGGAGGGACAGATACGCAGTATTTT. Translation gives CASSPIAGGTDTQYF.

In its sample, this clone was seen a few times. The V and J genes are TRBV6-5 and TRBJ1-1, with unresolved D. Germline CDR1 MNHEY, CDR2 SVGAGI. V was clipped by 2 bases and J by 2 bases, with 9 bases between them. The CDR3 runs 14 residues. The CDR3 DNA sequence: TGTGCCAGCAGTTACCGGGGTCATAACACTGAAGCTTTCTTT. It translates to CASSYRGHNTEAFF.

The chain couples TRBV10-2 to TRBJ2-7, with TRBD2 identical over 9 bases. J lost 5 bases, V lost 4 bases, and 9 bases had no gene match. Germline values: CDR1 WSHSY, CDR2 SAAADI. This CDR3 region has 15 residues. The CDR3 spells CASSAVAGERDEQYF. The CDR3 DNA reads as TGCGCCAGCAGTGCTGTAGCGGGAGAGAGGGACGAGCAGTACTTC.

The chain carries TRBV19 and TRBJ2-7; TRBD1 agrees at 9 bases. This CDR3 contains 16 residues. Per the germline V gene, CDR1 is LNHDA and CDR2 is SQIVND (reference sequence). With 1 base clipped from V and 6 bases from J, the junction kept 10 bases outside the gene matches. In DNA form, the CDR3 reads TGTGCCAGTAGTATAGGGACGGGGACAGGGTTCGCCGAGCAGTACTTC. Protein: CASSIGTGTGFAEQYF.

The chain recombines TRBV28 with TRBJ2-7; TRBD1 agrees at 10 bases. CDR1 and CDR2 from the germline V gene are MDHEN and SYDVKM. The CDR3 has 16 amino acids. V dropped 4 bases and J dropped 3; count of bases not matched to a gene: 9. For the CDR3, the DNA is TGTGCCAGCAGTTATACCAAGGGACAGGGGCTCTACGAGCAGTACTTC. This codes for CASSYTKGQGLYEQYF.

This chain uses TRBV28 with TRBJ1-3; TRBD1 aligns across 7 bases. The CDR3 totals 15 residues. The V gene's germline CDR1 is MDHEN and CDR2 SYDVKM. J gave up 0 bases and V 10 bases, and 9 bases lay outside the gene matches. This CDR3 reads CATSPDRTSGNTIYF. The CDR3 region has the DNA TGTGCCACCTCCCCGGACAGGACCTCTGGAAACACCATATATTTT.

V is TRBV28 and J is TRBJ1-1; D call uncertain. CDR3 length: 14 amino acids. Trimming removed 7 bases from V and 2 bases from J, with 14 bases in between. Germline CDR1 and CDR2: MDHEN and SYDVKM. The CDR3 DNA sequence: TGTGCCAGCATCAGCGGGTTTCTCAACACTGAAGCTTTCTTT. Its protein is CASISGFLNTEAFF. Full variable domain (missing parts from reference TRBV28 and TRBJ1-1): DVKVTQSSRYLVKRTGEKVFLECVQDMDHENMFWYRQDPGLGLRLIYFSYDVKMKEKGDIPEGYSVSREKKERFSLILESASTNQTSMYLCASISGFLNTEAFFGQGTRLTVV.

The chain combines TRBV29-1 with TRBJ2-2, with a tentative D call TRBD1 (5 bases). The V end was cut by 4 bases, the J end by 2 bases, with 11 bases between. In germline, CDR1 is SQVTM, CDR2 ANQGSEA. The CDR3 is 14 amino acids. DNA of the CDR3: TGCAGCGTTGTAACAGGCGTAAACACCGGGGAGCTGTTTTTT. It is translated as CSVVTGVNTGELFF.

This chain uses TRBV28 with TRBJ2-5; D is undetermined. Germline V lookup: CDR1 MDHEN, CDR2 SYDVKM. V shed 3 bases and J shed 1 base, with 9 bases lying between them. The CDR3 has 14 amino acids. The CDR3 DNA reads as TGTGCCAGCAGTTTGATGAACTTCCAAGAGACCCAGTACTTC. This gives the protein CASSLMNFQETQYF.

The V and J genes are TRBV28 and TRBJ2-1; D not resolved. Trimming stripped 8 bases from V and 9 bases from J, with 17 bases between. Germline CDR1 is MDHEN and CDR2 is SYDVKM. The CDR3 loop spans 13 amino acids. CDR3 sequence (DNA): TGTGCCAGCGGTGAGCTTTTGACGGGTGAGCAGTTCTTC. Translation gives CASGELLTGEQFF.

This chain links TRBV28 with TRBJ1-6; TRBD1 aligns across 7 bases. Germline V lookup: CDR1 MDHEN, CDR2 SYDVKM. The length of the CDR3 is 16 residues. V lost 6 bases, J lost 7 bases, and 12 bases stayed unmatched. The chain's CDR3 is CASRSLGQLVNSPLHF. The CDR3 DNA sequence: TGTGCCAGCAGATCCCTGGGACAGCTAGTAAATTCACCCCTCCACTTT.

J is TRBJ2-1 and V is TRBV9; 13 positions match TRBD2. Germline values: CDR1 SGDLS, CDR2 YYNGEE. Trimming removed 3 bases from V and 4 bases from J; junction bases left unmatched: 4. The CDR3 is made up of 16 amino acids. CDR3 nucleotides: TGTGCCAGCAGCGCGGGGACTAGCGGGACATACAATGAGCAGTTCTTC. Protein: CASSAGTSGTYNEQFF.

V gene TRBV25-1 combines with J gene TRBJ1-2; 10 bases align to TRBD1. The CDR3 has 16 residues. Germline trimming cut 5 bases from V and 5 bases from J; bases unmatched to any gene: 11. Germline assignment: CDR1 MGHDK and CDR2 SYGVNS. DNA of the CDR3: TGTGCCAGCAGTCCATCCCCGGGACAGGGGCGGTATGGCTACACCTTC. It encodes CASSPSPGQGRYGYTF.

The chain joins TRBV7-2 to TRBJ2-7; 7 bases are shared with TRBD2. V shed 6 bases and J 6 bases; nucleotides not matched to a gene: 8. The CDR3 is 13 residues long. From germline, CDR1 is SGHTA and CDR2 FQGNSA. The CDR3 coding sequence is TGTGCCAGCAGGGGAGGGCCGGGCTTCGAGCAGTACTTC. Translated: CASRGGPGFEQYF.

Comment on this clone: Different DNA sequences within this sample yield the same CDR3. The V gene is TRBV5-1, the J gene TRBJ2-7; 10 bases map to TRBD1. J lost 3 bases, V lost 3 bases, and 3 bases had no gene match. CDR1 and CDR2 (germline): SGHRS, YFSETQ. This CDR3 contains 14 residues. This chain's CDR3 is CASSSGQGIYEQYF. The DNA for the CDR3 is TGCGCCAGCAGCTCGGGACAGGGGATCTACGAGCAGTACTTC.

V is TRBV5-1 and J is TRBJ2-3; TRBD2 might be the D (5 bases). Germline CDR1 SGHRS, CDR2 YFSETQ. The V end was cut by 1 base, the J end by 3 bases, with 12 bases between. CDR3 size: 15 residues. The CDR3 region is CASSLWTGRTDTQYF. DNA for the CDR3: TGCGCCAGCAGCTTGTGGACTGGAAGAACAGATACGCAGTATTTT.

The genes are TRBV6-6 and TRBJ2-3; TRBD1 matches at 7 bases. With 1 base clipped from V and 11 bases from J, the junction kept 9 bases outside the gene matches. The CDR3 is made up of 14 amino acids. Germline V gene data show CDR1 as MNHNY and CDR2 as SVGAGI (reference sequence). CDR3 bases: TGTGCCAGCAGTTACTACACCCCCACAGGGGAGCAGTATTTT. This sequence encodes CASSYYTPTGEQYF.

This clone was picked up a small number of times. The genes are TRBV6-5 and TRBJ2-7, with TRBD1 as a possible D gene (7 bases). Trimming shortened V by 6 bases and J by 0 bases, and 12 bases separated the two germline ends. The germline gives CDR1 MNHEY, CDR2 SVGAGI. The CDR3 has 14 residues. The CDR3 DNA reads as TGTGCCAGCAGCCCAGGGGGGAGCTCCTACGAGCAGTACTTC. Residues: CASSPGGSSYEQYF.

The rearrangement uses TRBV28 and TRBJ1-4; weak D call: TRBD1 (6 bases). The CDR3 is 16 residues long. V was pared by 3 bases and J by 8 bases, with 19 bases between. Germline CDR1 reads MDHEN; CDR2 reads SYDVKM. CDR3 bases: TGTGCCAGCAGTTTCTCCATGACGGCCCAGGGGGAAAAACTGTTTTTT. This encodes CASSFSMTAQGEKLFF.

This clone has a single count. This rearrangement joins TRBV19 to TRBJ2-1; TRBD2 is a possible D gene (5 bases). The germline V gene has CDR1 LNHDA and CDR2 SQIVND (reference sequence). V dropped 9 bases and J dropped 5 bases, with 11 bases sitting between them. The CDR3 is 12 residues long. DNA of the CDR3: TGTGCCAGCCAGGACTTCGACAATGAGCAGTTCTTC. Translation: CASQDFDNEQFF.

The chain couples TRBV29-1 to TRBJ2-2; maybe TRBD2 (6 bases). V was cut by 7 bases and J by 5 bases, with 11 bases left in between. Germline V gene sequence: CDR1 SQVTM, CDR2 ANQGSEA. The CDR3 totals 12 residues. The DNA of the CDR3 is TGCAGCGCTAAGACTAGTACCGGGGAGCTGTTTTTT. It specifies CSAKTSTGELFF.

This clone appeared a few times. This chain connects TRBV7-2 to TRBJ2-5; 7 bases are shared with TRBD1. The CDR3 has 15 residues. Trimming at V came to 0 bases and at J to 2 bases, leaving 3 bases not matched to a gene. The V gene's germline CDR1 is SGHTA and CDR2 FQGNSA. Here the CDR3 DNA reads TGTGCCAGCAGCTTAGCGCTGGGACAGCAAGAGACCCAGTACTTC. Its translation is CASSLALGQQETQYF.

DNA for the CDR3: TGCAGCGTTACTTCATCTCATAGCTCTGGAAACACCATATATTTT. Protein sequence: CSVTSSHSSGNTIYF. This chain uses TRBV29-1 with TRBJ1-3; no reliable D call. From germline, CDR1 is SQVTM and CDR2 ANQGSEA. The CDR3 sequence is 15 residues long. V gave up 5 bases and J gave up 0 bases, with 14 bases separating them.

The chain couples TRBV5-1 to TRBJ1-5, with TRBD1 matching 7 bases. Trimming removed 0 bases from V and 7 bases from J; junction bases left unmatched: 4. The CDR3 has 14 amino acids. CDR1 is SGHRS, CDR2 YFSETQ, per germline. CDR3 sequence reads: CASSLAQGEQPQHF. The CDR3 nucleotides read TGCGCCAGCAGCTTGGCCCAGGGGGAGCAGCCCCAGCATTTT.

This chain uses TRBV4-3 with TRBJ2-7, with 8 bases fitting TRBD1. The CDR3 runs to 16 residues. The germline CDR1 and CDR2 sequences are LGHNA and YSLEER. V gave up 1 base and J gave up 2 bases; unmatched junction bases: 7. This CDR3 is CASSQGMDRAPYEQYF. The CDR3 DNA reads as TGCGCCAGCAGCCAAGGGATGGACAGGGCCCCCTACGAGCAGTACTTC.

The CDR3 is CASSESRDNNQPQHF. CDR3 nucleotide sequence: TGTGCCAGCAGTGAAAGCCGGGACAACAATCAGCCCCAGCATTTT. The chain carries TRBV25-1 and TRBJ1-5; tentative D call: TRBD1 (6 bases). The germline gives CDR1 MGHDK, CDR2 SYGVNS. The CDR3 consists of 15 residues. V was cut by 2 bases and J by 3 bases, with 11 bases left in between.

The chain recombines TRBV3-1 (or the pseudogene TRBV3-2) with TRBJ2-5; D call uncertain. Germline V gene lookup returns CDR1 LGHDT and CDR2 YNNKEL (reference sequence). The CDR3 is 11 amino acids. V was cut by 5 bases and J by 5 bases, with 6 bases left in between. CDR3 sequence: CASSAVETQYF. In nucleotides, the CDR3 is TGTGCCAGCAGCGCGGTGGAGACCCAGTACTTC.